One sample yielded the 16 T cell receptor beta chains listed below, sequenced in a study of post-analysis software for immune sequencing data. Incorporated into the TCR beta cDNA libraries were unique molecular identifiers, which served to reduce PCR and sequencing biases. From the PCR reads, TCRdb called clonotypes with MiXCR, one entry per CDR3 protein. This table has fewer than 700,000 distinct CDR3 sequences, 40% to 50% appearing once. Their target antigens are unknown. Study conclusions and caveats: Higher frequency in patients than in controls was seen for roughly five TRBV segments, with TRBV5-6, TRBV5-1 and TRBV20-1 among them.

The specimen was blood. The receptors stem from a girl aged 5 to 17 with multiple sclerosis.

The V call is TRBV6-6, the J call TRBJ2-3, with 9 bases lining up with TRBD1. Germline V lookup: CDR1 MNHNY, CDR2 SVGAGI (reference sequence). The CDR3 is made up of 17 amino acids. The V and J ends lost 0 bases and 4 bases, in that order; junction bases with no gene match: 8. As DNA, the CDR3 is TGTGCCAGCAGTTACTCGGGCGACAGGGGGGGTGCAGATACGCAGTATTTT. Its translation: CASSYSGDRGGADTQYF.

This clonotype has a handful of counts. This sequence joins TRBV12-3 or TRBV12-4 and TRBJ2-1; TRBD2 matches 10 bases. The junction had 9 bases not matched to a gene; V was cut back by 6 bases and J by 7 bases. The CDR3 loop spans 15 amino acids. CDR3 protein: CASSSRAGGRNEQFF. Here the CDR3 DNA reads TGTGCCAGCAGCTCGAGAGCGGGAGGGCGAAATGAGCAGTTCTTC.

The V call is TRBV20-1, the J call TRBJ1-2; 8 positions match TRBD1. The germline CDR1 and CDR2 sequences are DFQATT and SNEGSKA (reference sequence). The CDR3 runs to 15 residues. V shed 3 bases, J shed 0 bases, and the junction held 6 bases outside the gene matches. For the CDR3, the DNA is TGCAGTGCTAGGGTCAGGGGGCCCCCTAACTATGGCTACACCTTC. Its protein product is CSARVRGPPNYGYTF.

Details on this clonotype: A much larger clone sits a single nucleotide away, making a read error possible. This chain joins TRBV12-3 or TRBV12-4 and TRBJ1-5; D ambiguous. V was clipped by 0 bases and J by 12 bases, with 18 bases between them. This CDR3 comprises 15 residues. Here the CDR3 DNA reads TGTGCCAGCAGTTTAGCTCGATGGCCTTTTGGAGTCCAGCATTTT. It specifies CASSLARWPFGVQHF.

The CDR3 region is CASSLGAAWDTQYF. CDR3 coding DNA: TGTGCCAGCAGTTTAGGCGCGGCTTGGGATACGCAGTATTTT. V usage is TRBV12-3 or TRBV12-4 and J usage is TRBJ2-3; D call uncertain. The CDR3 totals 14 residues. Trimming shortened V by 1 base and J by 6 bases, and 11 bases separated the two germline ends.

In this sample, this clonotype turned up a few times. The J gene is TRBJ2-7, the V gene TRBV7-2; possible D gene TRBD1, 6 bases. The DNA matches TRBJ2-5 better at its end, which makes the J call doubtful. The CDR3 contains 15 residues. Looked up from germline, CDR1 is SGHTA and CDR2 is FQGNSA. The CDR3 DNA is TGTGCCAGCAGCTTAGGCAGGGGATACTCAGAGACCCAGTACTTC. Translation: CASSLGRGYSETQYF.

CDR3 sequence (DNA): TGTGCCAGCAGGGTGGATTGGGATGAGCAGTTCTTC. This gives the protein CASRVDWDEQFF. The chain employs TRBV6-1 and TRBJ2-1; no firm D call. The CDR3 covers 12 residues. CDR1 is MNHNS, CDR2 SASEGT, per germline. With 6 bases removed from V and 8 bases from J, the gap between germline ends came to 11 bases.

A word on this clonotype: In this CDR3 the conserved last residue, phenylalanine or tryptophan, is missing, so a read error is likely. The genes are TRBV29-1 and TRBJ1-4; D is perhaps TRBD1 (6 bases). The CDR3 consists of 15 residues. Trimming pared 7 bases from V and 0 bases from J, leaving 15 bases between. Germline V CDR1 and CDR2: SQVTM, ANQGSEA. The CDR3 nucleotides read TGCAGCGCCCGAAGGGGGTCTGCAACTAATGAAAAACTGTTTCTT. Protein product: CSARRGSATNEKLFL.

This chain's CDR3 is CASNRDTSYGYTF. The CDR3 DNA sequence: TGCGCCAGCAACCGGGACACAAGCTATGGCTACACCTTC. The chain employs TRBV5-1 and TRBJ1-2; D may be TRBD1 (6 bases). V lost 6 bases to trimming and J lost 4 bases, with 13 bases between them. The length of the CDR3 is 13 residues. Germline CDR1 is SGHRS and CDR2 is YFSETQ.

The CDR3: CASSQPQWGTDTQYF. In nucleotides, the CDR3 is TGTGCCAGCAGCCAACCGCAGTGGGGCACAGATACGCAGTATTTT. V gene TRBV3-1 combines with J gene TRBJ2-3; D is unresolved. The CDR3 is made up of 15 amino acids. The V and J ends lost 2 bases and 1 base respectively, with 10 bases between them. Germline CDR1 and CDR2: LGHDT and YNNKEL (reference sequence).

The CDR3 loop reads CASRPGPYGYTF. CDR3 DNA sequence: TGTGCCAGCAGGCCGGGACCGTATGGCTACACCTTC. The chain links TRBV6-2 or TRBV6-3 to TRBJ1-2; possibly TRBD1 for D (5 bases). In germline, CDR1 is MNHEY, CDR2 SVGEGT. The CDR3 has 12 residues. V lost 6 bases and J 5 bases, leaving 10 bases between the germline ends.

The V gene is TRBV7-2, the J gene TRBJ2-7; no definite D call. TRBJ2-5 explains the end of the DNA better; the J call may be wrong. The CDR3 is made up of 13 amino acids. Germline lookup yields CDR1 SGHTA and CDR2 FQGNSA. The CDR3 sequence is CASSPPWEETQYF. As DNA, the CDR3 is TGTGCCAGCAGCCCCCCCTGGGAAGAGACCCAGTACTTC.

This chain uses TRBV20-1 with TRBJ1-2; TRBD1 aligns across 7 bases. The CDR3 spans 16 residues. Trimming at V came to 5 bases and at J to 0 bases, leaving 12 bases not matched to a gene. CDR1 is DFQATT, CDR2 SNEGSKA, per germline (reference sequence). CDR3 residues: CSASKDRALSNYGYTF. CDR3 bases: TGCAGTGCTTCCAAAGACAGGGCGCTGTCTAACTATGGCTACACCTTC.

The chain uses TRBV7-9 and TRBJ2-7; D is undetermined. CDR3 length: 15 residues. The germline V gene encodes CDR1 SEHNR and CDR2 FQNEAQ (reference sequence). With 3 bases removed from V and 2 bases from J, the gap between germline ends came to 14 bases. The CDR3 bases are TGTGCCAGCAGCTTGGCCGTACGATCCACCTACGAGCAGTACTTC. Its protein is CASSLAVRSTYEQYF. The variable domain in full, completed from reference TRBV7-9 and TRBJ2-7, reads DTGVSQNPRHKITKRGQNVTFRCDPISEHNRLYWYRQTLGQGPEFLTYFQNEAQLEKSRLLSDRFSAERPKGSFSTLEIQRTEQGDSAMYLCASSLAVRSTYEQYFGPGTRLTVT.

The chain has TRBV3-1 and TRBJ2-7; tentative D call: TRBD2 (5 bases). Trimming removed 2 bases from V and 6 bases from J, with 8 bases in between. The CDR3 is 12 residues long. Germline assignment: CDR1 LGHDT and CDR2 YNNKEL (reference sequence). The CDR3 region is CASSQLGGEQYF. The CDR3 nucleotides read TGTGCCAGCAGCCAACTCGGAGGCGAGCAGTACTTC.

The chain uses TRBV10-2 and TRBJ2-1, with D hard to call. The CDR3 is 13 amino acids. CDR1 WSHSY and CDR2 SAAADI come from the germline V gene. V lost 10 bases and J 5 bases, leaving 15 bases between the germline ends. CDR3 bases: TGCGCCACCTGCCTCCTAGGCGACAATGAGCAGTTCTTC. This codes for CATCLLGDNEQFF.